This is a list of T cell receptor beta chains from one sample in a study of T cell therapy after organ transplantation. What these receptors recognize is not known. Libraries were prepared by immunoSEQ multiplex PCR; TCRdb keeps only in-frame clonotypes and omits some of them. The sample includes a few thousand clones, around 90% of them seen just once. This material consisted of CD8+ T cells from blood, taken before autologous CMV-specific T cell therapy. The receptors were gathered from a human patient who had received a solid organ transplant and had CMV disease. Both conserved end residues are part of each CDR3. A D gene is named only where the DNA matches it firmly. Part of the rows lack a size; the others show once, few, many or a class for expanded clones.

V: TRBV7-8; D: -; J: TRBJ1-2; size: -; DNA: TGTGCCAGCAGGGGGTCGGGTGGCTACACCTTC; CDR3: CASRGSGGYTF
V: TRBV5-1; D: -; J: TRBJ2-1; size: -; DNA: TGCGCCAGCAGACACTCAGTGGATGAGCAGTTCTTC; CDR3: CASRHSVDEQFF
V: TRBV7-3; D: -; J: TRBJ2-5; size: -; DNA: TGTGCCAGCAGCTCTACTGACGGAGGTCCGGAGACCCAGTACTTC; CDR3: CASSSTDGGPETQYF
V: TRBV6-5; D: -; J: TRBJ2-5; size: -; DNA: TGTGCCAGCAGTTCAGAGATCCAAGAGACCCAGTACTTC; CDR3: CASSSEIQETQYF
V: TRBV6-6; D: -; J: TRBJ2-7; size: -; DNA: TGTGCCAGCAGTTACGGGGGCGGGAGATCCTACGAGCAGTACTTC; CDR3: CASSYGGGRSYEQYF
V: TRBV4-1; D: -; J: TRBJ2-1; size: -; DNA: TGCGCCAGCAGCCAAGAGGTGGGTTACAATGAGCAGTTCTTC; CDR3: CASSQEVGYNEQFF
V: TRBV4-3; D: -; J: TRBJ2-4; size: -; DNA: TGCGCCAGCAGCCAAGATCATGGTGGAAATGGATTAGCCAAAAACATTCAGTACTTC; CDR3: CASSQDHGGNGLAKNIQYF
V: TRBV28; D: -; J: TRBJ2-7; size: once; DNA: TGTGCCAGCAGTTGGGGAAAAGCGGGTTACGAGCAGTACTTC; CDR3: CASSWGKAGYEQYF
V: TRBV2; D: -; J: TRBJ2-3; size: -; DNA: TGTGCCAGCAGTGAATTCCGGCTAGTTAAAGGTTCGGATACGCAGTATTTT; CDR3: CASSEFRLVKGSDTQYF
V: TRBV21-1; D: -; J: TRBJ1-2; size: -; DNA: TGTGCCAGCAGCAAAGGTAGGGCGGATGGCTACACCTTC; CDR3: CASSKGRADGYTF
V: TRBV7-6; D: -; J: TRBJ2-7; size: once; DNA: TGTGCCAGTAGCCCTCTAGCCGGAGTCTCTATCTCCTACGAGCAGTACTTC; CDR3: CASSPLAGVSISYEQYF
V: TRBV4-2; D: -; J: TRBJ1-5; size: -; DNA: TGTGCCAGCAGCCAAGTTGCAGGGGGCAATCAGCCCCAGCATTTT; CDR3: CASSQVAGGNQPQHF
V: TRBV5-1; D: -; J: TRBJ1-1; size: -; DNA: TGCGCCAGCAGCTTGGGTCTCGTGTGGCAGGGCACTGAAGCTTTCTTT; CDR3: CASSLGLVWQGTEAFF
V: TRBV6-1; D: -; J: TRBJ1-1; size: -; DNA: TGTGCCAGCAGAGGAGACGGGCCCAAAGCTTTCTTT; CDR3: CASRGDGPKAFF
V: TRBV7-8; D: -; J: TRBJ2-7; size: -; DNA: TGTGCCAGCAGCTTAGGGGGGGGCTTCTACGAGCAGTACTTC; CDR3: CASSLGGGFYEQYF
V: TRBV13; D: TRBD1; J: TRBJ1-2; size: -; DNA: TGTGCCAGCCGGGACAGGGGTGGCTACACCTTC; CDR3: CASRDRGGYTF
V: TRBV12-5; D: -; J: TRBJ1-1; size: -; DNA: TGTGCTAGTGGTTTGGCCTGGAACACTGAAGCTTTCTTT; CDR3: CASGLAWNTEAFF
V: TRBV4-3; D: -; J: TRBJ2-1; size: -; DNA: TGCGCCAGCAGCCAAGGGACCTCCTCCTACAATGAGCAGTTCTTC; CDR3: CASSQGTSSYNEQFF
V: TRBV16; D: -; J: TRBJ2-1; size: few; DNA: TGTGCCAGCAGCCTTTTGACCGATGAGCAGTTCTTC; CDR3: CASSLLTDEQFF